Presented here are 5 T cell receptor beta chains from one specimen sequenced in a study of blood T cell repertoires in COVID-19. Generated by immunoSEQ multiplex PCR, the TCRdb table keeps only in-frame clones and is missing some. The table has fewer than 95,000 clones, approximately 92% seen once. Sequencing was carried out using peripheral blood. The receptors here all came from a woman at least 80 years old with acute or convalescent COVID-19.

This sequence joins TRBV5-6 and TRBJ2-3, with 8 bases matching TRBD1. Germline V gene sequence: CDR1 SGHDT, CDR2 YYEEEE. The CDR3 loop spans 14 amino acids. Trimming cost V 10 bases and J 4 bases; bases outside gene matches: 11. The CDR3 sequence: CAGKRTGRSDTQYF. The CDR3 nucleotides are TGTGCCGGAAAAAGGACAGGGAGGTCAGATACGCAGTATTTT.

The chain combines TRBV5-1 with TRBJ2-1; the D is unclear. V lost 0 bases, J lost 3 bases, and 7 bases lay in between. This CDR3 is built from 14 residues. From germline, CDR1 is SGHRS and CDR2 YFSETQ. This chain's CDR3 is CASSLAEFYNEQFF. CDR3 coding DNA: TGCGCCAGCAGCTTGGCCGAGTTCTACAATGAGCAGTTCTTC.

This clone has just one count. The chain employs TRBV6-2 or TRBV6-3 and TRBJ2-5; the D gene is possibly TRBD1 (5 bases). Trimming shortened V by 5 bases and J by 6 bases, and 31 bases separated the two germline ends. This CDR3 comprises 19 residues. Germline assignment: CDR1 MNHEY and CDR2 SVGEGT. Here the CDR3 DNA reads TGTGCCAGCAGTCAATTACTTGGCGCGAAAGGTGGGCAGGGAAAGACCCAGTACTTC. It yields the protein CASSQLLGAKGGQGKTQYF.

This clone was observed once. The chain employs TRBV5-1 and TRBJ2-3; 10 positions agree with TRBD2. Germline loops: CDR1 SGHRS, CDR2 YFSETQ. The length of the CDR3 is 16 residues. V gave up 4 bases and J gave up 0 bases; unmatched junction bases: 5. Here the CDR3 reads CASSPPTSGSTDTQYF. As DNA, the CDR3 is TGCGCCAGCAGCCCCCCGACTAGCGGGAGCACAGATACGCAGTATTTT.

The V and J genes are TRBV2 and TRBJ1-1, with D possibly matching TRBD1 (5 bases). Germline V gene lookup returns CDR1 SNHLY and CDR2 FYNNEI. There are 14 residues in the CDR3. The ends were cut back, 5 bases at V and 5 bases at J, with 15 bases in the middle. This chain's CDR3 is CASSTVSGGTEAFF. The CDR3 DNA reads TGTGCCAGCAGTACGGTTTCGGGGGGGACTGAAGCTTTCTTT.